Listed below are T cell receptor beta chains from one sample, sequenced in a study of T cells after yellow fever vaccination. MiXCR was run by TCRdb on the 5' RACE reads, yielding one entry per CDR3 protein. The sample carries fewer than 450,000 distinct CDR3 sequences, around 8.1% recorded once. The sequencing here drew on PBMCs, taken around 45 days after the first yellow fever vaccination. The origin of the receptors is a young man who received the YFV17D yellow fever vaccine. The CDR3 runs from the conserved cysteine through the conserved F or W. The D gene is left open where the match is weak. Not all rows give a size; the values are once, few, many and, for expanded clones, a class.

V gene,D gene,J gene,clone size,CDR3 DNA,CDR3 protein
TRBV12-3/TRBV12-4,-,TRBJ1-5,-,TGTGCCAGCAGTTTCCAGGGCGAGAGTCAGCCCCAGCATTTT,CASSFQGESQPQHF
TRBV28,-,TRBJ1-1,-,TGTGCCAGCAGTTTGGGGTTAAATGCGGGCACTGAAGCTTTCTTT,CASSLGLNAGTEAFF
TRBV7-8,TRBD1,TRBJ1-4,-,TGTGCCAGCAGCTTTACAGGGGGCCTCGAAAAACTGTTTTTT,CASSFTGGLEKLFF
TRBV7-2,-,TRBJ1-6,-,TGTGCCAGCAGCTTAACGGTCCTCAGATTTAATTCACCCCTCCACTTT,CASSLTVLRFNSPLHF
TRBV7-7,-,TRBJ2-7,-,TGTGCCAGCAGCCGGGAAGTCTCCTACGAGCAGTACTTC,CASSREVSYEQYF
TRBV3-1,-,TRBJ2-1,-,TGTGCCAGCAGCCCCCCACACTCCTACAATGAGCAGTTCTTC,CASSPPHSYNEQFF
TRBV7-9,-,TRBJ1-2,-,TGTGCCAGCAGCTTAGAGGGGGGCGCCGGCTATGGCTACACCTTC,CASSLEGGAGYGYTF
TRBV6-2/TRBV6-3,TRBD2,TRBJ2-7,-,TGTGCCAGCATACGGGGCGGGAGCTCCTACGAGCAGTACTTC,CASIRGGSSYEQYF
TRBV6-5,-,TRBJ2-2,-,TGTGCCAGCAGTTACTCGGGACAGAACACCGGGGAGCTGTTTTTT,CASSYSGQNTGELFF
TRBV5-1,TRBD1,TRBJ2-1,-,TGCGCCAGCAGCTTTGGACAGGGGGCTGAGCAGTTCTTC,CASSFGQGAEQFF
TRBV11-2,TRBD2,TRBJ2-5,-,TGTGCCAGCAGCCTCCGGACTAGCGGGGTAGAGACCCAGTACTTC,CASSLRTSGVETQYF
TRBV29-1,-,TRBJ1-1,-,TGCAGCGTTTGCGGCAGGGTGAACACTGAAGCTTTCTTT,CSVCGRVNTEAFF
TRBV7-2,-,TRBJ2-5,-,TGTGCCAGCAGCTTAATAGAGCAAGAGACCCAGTACTTC,CASSLIEQETQYF
TRBV29-1,-,TRBJ2-5,few,TGCAGCGTTGACGGAGGGGGCAATCAAGAGACCCAGTACTTC,CSVDGGGNQETQYF
TRBV5-4,-,TRBJ2-5,-,TGTGCCAGCAGGGAGGGGCAGGGGTCATCCCAAGAGACCCAGTACTTC,CASREGQGSSQETQYF
TRBV20-1,-,TRBJ2-3,few,TGCAGTGTTCCGACCAGGGTTGACGATACGCAGTATTTT,CSVPTRVDDTQYF
TRBV7-9,-,TRBJ2-5,few,TGTGCCAGCAGCAGACTGACAGGTCCACAAGAGACCCAGTACTTC,CASSRLTGPQETQYF
TRBV20-1,-,TRBJ1-5,-,TGCAGTGCTTACTACCGGGAGTTCAATCAGCCCCAGCATTTT,CSAYYREFNQPQHF
TRBV10-3,TRBD2,TRBJ2-3,-,TGTGCCATCAGTGATTCTAGCGGGAGCACAGATACGCAGTATTTT,CAISDSSGSTDTQYF
TRBV7-2,TRBD2,TRBJ2-2,few,TGTGCCAGCAGCTTCGTCCTAGCGGGGGGGGGTACCGGGGAGCTGTTTTTT,CASSFVLAGGGTGELFF
TRBV4-3,-,TRBJ2-6,-,TGCGCCAGCAGCCAAGAAACCCTACCTGGGGCCAACGTCCTGACTTTC,CASSQETLPGANVLTF
TRBV20-1,TRBD1,TRBJ1-1,-,TGCAGTGCTCCACAGGGGTTCACTGAAGCTTTCTTT,CSAPQGFTEAFF
TRBV2,-,TRBJ2-4,-,TGTGCCAGCTCACTCGAGGGAGGTGGCAAAAACATTCAGTACTTC,CASSLEGGGKNIQYF
TRBV12-3/TRBV12-4,-,TRBJ2-7,many,TGTGCCAGCAGTAACCAGAACGGGCCCTACGAGCAGTACTTC,CASSNQNGPYEQYF
TRBV7-2,TRBD1,TRBJ2-7,few,TGTGCCAGCAGCGTTCGACAGGGGAGTTACGAGCAGTACTTC,CASSVRQGSYEQYF
TRBV20-1,TRBD1,TRBJ1-4,-,TGCAGTGCCACGACAGGGATTCGGGAAAAACTGTTTTTT,CSATTGIREKLFF
TRBV6-2/TRBV6-3,-,TRBJ2-3,-,TGTGCCAGCAGTTACCGTCGGGGGCCAGATACGCAGTATTTT,CASSYRRGPDTQYF
TRBV4-1,-,TRBJ2-7,-,TGCGCCAGCAGCCAAGAGGCAGGGATAAACGAGCAGTACTTC,CASSQEAGINEQYF
TRBV5-1,-,TRBJ1-4,few,TGCGCCAGCAGCTTGGACAGGGCTAATGAAAAACTGTTTTTT,CASSLDRANEKLFF
TRBV4-3,-,TRBJ2-1,few,TGCGCCAGCAGCCAAGATTGGGGGGAAATCAATGAGCAGTTCTTC,CASSQDWGEINEQFF
TRBV20-1,TRBD1,TRBJ1-2,-,TGCAGTGCGCCCCGGACAGGGGATAGGGGCTACACCTTC,CSAPRTGDRGYTF
TRBV20-1,-,TRBJ2-7,few,TGCAGTGCTAGAGGGAGGGCCTTTGGCGAGCAGTACTTC,CSARGRAFGEQYF
TRBV7-8,TRBD1,TRBJ2-7,few,TGTGCCAGCAGCTTAGGTCCGGACAGGGGGTACGAGCAGTACTTC,CASSLGPDRGYEQYF